This paragraph covers one T cell receptor beta chain sequence. Its antigen is not known. Trimming at V came to 6 bases and at J to 5 bases, leaving 7 bases not matched to a gene. Germline assignment: CDR1 MNHNS and CDR2 SASEGT. CDR3 size: 13 residues. The sample originates from a study of regulatory T cells in long-lasting Graves disease. Whole-study findings and limits: The TCR repertoire of persistent Graves' patients was less diverse than that of newly diagnosed ones.

The authors built TCR beta libraries using iRepertoire HTBI primers and Arm-PCR of CDR3 regions. How the authors handled the data: The samples included around 64 TRBV and about 13 TRBJ segments. From the multiplex PCR reads, TCRdb called clonotypes with MiXCR, one entry per CDR3 protein. These V and J calls derive from TCRdb rather than the authors' analysis. The sample holds about half a million distinct CDR3 sequences, 20% to 25% seen once. Time point defined: persistent/refractory GD, antithyroid drugs over 5 years with positive TRAb. RNA from PBMCs was the source of the TCR library. This specimen consisted of peripheral blood mononuclear cells (PBMCs), obtained when the disease was refractory, from a patient treated with antithyroid drugs. The sequence was obtained from a female donor with Graves disease. The chain recombines TRBV6-1 with TRBJ2-7; TRBD1 aligns across 7 bases. CDR3: CASRKPTGDEQYF. In nucleotides, the CDR3 is TGTGCCAGCAGGAAACCAACAGGGGACGAGCAGTACTTC.